These 28 T cell receptor beta chains originate from one sample sequenced in a study of cytomegalovirus exposure and HLA in healthy donors. Primers for the PCR totalled 60 Vbeta and 13 Jbeta. Profiled with immunoSEQ multiplex PCR; TCRdb holds only in-frame clones, not every one. The sample yields 160,000 or so clones, over 70% seen once. Sequenced sample: PBMCs. The receptors shown here come from a man in his forties in good health and CMV-seronegative.

V gene TRBV7-2 combines with J gene TRBJ1-2; D remains unclear. The V end was cut by 5 bases, the J end by 0 bases, with 10 bases between. CDR1 is SGHTA, CDR2 FQGNSA, per germline. The CDR3 is made up of 14 amino acids. In nucleotides, the CDR3 is TGTGCCAGCAGCCCTACAGTGTCTAACTATGGCTACACCTTC. Protein product: CASSPTVSNYGYTF.

The rearrangement joins TRBV2 to TRBJ2-5; 11 nucleotides line up with TRBD2. Germline lookup yields CDR1 SNHLY and CDR2 FYNNEI. The CDR3 loop spans 14 amino acids. The V segment lost 6 bases and the J segment 5 bases; nucleotides outside the gene matches: 5. The CDR3 region is CASRIAGGVETQYF. In DNA, the CDR3 is TGTGCCAGCAGGATAGCGGGAGGGGTGGAGACCCAGTACTTC.

The CDR3 is CAWRGDNFSGNTIYF. The CDR3 DNA follows: TGTGCCTGGAGGGGGGACAACTTCTCTGGAAACACCATATATTTT. The chain carries TRBV30 and TRBJ1-3; perhaps TRBD1 as D (6 bases). The CDR3 consists of 15 residues. Germline CDR1 GTSNPN, CDR2 SVGIG (reference sequence). Trimming pared 3 bases from V and 0 bases from J, leaving 12 bases between.

The V call is TRBV6-1, the J call TRBJ1-1; D uncertain. Trimming removed 4 bases from V and 1 base from J, with 7 bases in between. The germline V gene encodes CDR1 MNHNS and CDR2 SASEGT. This CDR3 spans 13 amino acids. CDR3 bases: TGTGCCAGCAGTGCCCGACAGAACACTGAAGCTTTCTTT. It specifies CASSARQNTEAFF.

The rearrangement joins TRBV4-1 to TRBJ1-2, with TRBD1 matching over 8 bases. The CDR3 runs 16 residues. Germline assignment: CDR1 MGHRA and CDR2 YSYEKL. J gave up 2 bases and V 0 bases, and 5 bases lay outside the gene matches. For the CDR3, the DNA is TGCGCCAGCAGCCAAGATTGGAACAGGGGGAACTATGGCTACACCTTC. This encodes CASSQDWNRGNYGYTF.

A note on this clone: The same CDR3 can be traced to other DNA sequences in this sample. CDR3 DNA sequence: TGTGCCAGCAGCTTAGGTCGCTACAATGAGCAGTTCTTC. Amino acid sequence: CASSLGRYNEQFF. The rearrangement joins TRBV7-8 to TRBJ2-1; no clear D. This CDR3 has 13 residues. Germline loops: CDR1 SGHVS, CDR2 FQNEAQ. Trimming cost V 1 base and J 3 bases, with 4 bases left between them.

The chain carries TRBV18 and TRBJ2-7; 8 nucleotides line up with TRBD2. Unmatched junction bases numbered 3, after V lost 6 bases and J lost 2 bases. CDR1 and CDR2 (germline): KGHSH, LQKENI. The length of the CDR3 is 13 residues. CDR3 in amino acids: CASSASGPYEQYF. In DNA form, the CDR3 reads TGTGCCAGCTCGGCTAGCGGGCCCTACGAGCAGTACTTC. Full variable domain (outside the CDR3, taken from reference TRBV18 and TRBJ2-7): NAGVMQNPRHLVRRRGQEARLRCSPMKGHSHVYWYRQLPEEGLKFMVYLQKENIIDESGMPKERFSAEFPKEGPSILRIQQVVRGDSAAYFCASSASGPYEQYFGPGTRLTVT.

The chain is built from TRBV11-2 and TRBJ1-5; D not resolved. Germline lookup yields CDR1 SGHAT and CDR2 FQNNGV. This CDR3 has 15 residues. Trimming stripped 5 bases from V and 5 bases from J, with 16 bases between. In DNA, the CDR3 is TGTGCCAGCAGCGTAACCAGCGGGGTTTATCAGCCCCAGCATTTT. It translates to CASSVTSGVYQPQHF.

This chain links TRBV7-2 with TRBJ1-2; TRBD1 aligns across 10 bases. J gave up 1 base and V 5 bases, and 13 bases lay outside the gene matches. Germline V gene lookup returns CDR1 SGHTA and CDR2 FQGNSA. The CDR3 sequence is 18 residues long. As DNA, the CDR3 is TGTGCCAGCAGCCCAGAGGGACAGGGGCGCCTTCGTAACTATGGCTACACCTTC. Its translation: CASSPEGQGRLRNYGYTF. The full variable domain, in which reference TRBV7-2 and TRBJ1-2 provide the parts outside the CDR3, is GAGVSQSPSNKVTEKGKDVELRCDPISGHTALYWYRQSLGQGLEFLIYFQGNSAPDKSGLPSDRFSAERTGGSVSTLTIQRTQQEDSAVYLCASSPEGQGRLRNYGYTFGSGTRLTVV.

This chain links TRBV10-3 with TRBJ2-6, with D tentatively TRBD1 (5 bases). The germline V gene encodes CDR1 ENHRY and CDR2 SYGVKD. V gave up 10 bases and J gave up 2 bases, with 12 bases separating them. The CDR3 is 14 amino acids. The CDR3 DNA follows: TGTGCCACAAAAGGGGCGACTGGGGCCAACGTCCTGACTTTC. It codes for CATKGATGANVLTF.

This clone occurred once. This chain uses TRBV6-5 with TRBJ2-2; 10 bases align to TRBD2. The germline V gene has CDR1 MNHEY and CDR2 SVGAGI. V trimming: 2 bases; J trimming: 3 bases; junction bases outside the gene matches: 0. This CDR3 has 15 amino acids. The CDR3 DNA sequence: TGTGCCAGCAGTTACGGACTAGCGGACACCGGGGAGCTGTTTTTT. This sequence encodes CASSYGLADTGELFF.

A single count supports this clone. The V call is TRBV25-1, the J call TRBJ1-1; no clear D gene. The V gene lost 8 bases and the J gene lost 8 bases, with 18 bases spanning the gap. CDR1 is MGHDK and CDR2 is SYGVNS in the germline V gene. CDR3 length equals 13 residues. CDR3 bases: TGTGCCAGCGGACTTCGGGTCAACGGAGAAGCTTTCTTT. This encodes CASGLRVNGEAFF.

The V gene is TRBV11-2, the J gene TRBJ2-7, with D hard to call. Trimming stripped 5 bases from V and 3 bases from J, with 11 bases between. Germline lookup yields CDR1 SGHAT and CDR2 FQNNGV. The CDR3 loop spans 13 amino acids. CDR3 sequence reads: CASSLYPSYEQYF. The CDR3 bases are TGTGCCAGCAGCCTCTATCCTAGCTACGAGCAGTACTTC.

The rearrangement uses TRBV7-9 and TRBJ2-1; the match to TRBD1 covers 7 bases. This CDR3 has 15 residues. Germline trimming cut 1 base from V and 6 bases from J; bases unmatched to any gene: 6. Germline CDR1 reads SEHNR; CDR2 reads FQNEAQ (reference sequence). The CDR3 DNA sequence: TGTGCCAGCAGCTTAGGTGGGCAGGGGGTCAATGAGCAGTTCTTC. Protein: CASSLGGQGVNEQFF.

The J gene is TRBJ2-7, the V gene TRBV5-4; tentative D call: TRBD1 (6 bases). The germline V and J ends were trimmed by 2 bases and 4 bases, with 16 bases remaining between them. Germline V gene sequence: CDR1 SGHNT, CDR2 YYREEE (reference sequence). The CDR3 loop spans 15 amino acids. CDR3 coding DNA: TGTGCCAGCAGCTTTTCACAGGGAAGTATGTACGAGCAGTACTTC. It is translated as CASSFSQGSMYEQYF. The variable domain in full, with the rest retrieved from reference TRBV5-4 and TRBJ2-7, is ETGVTQSPTHLIKTRGQQVTLRCSSQSGHNTVSWYQQALGQGPQFIFQYYREEENGRGNFPPRFSGLQFPNYSSELNVNALELDDSALYLCASSFSQGSMYEQYFGPGTRLTVT.

The V call is TRBV29-1, the J call TRBJ2-7, with TRBD1 as a possible D gene (5 bases). The V end lost 0 bases, the J end lost 8 bases, and 14 bases lay between the germline ends. CDR3 length equals 13 residues. The germline CDR1 and CDR2 sequences are SQVTM and ANQGSEA. CDR3 coding DNA: TGCAGCGTTGAAGATCCAGGGTCCCACAAGCAGTACTTC. Translating it yields CSVEDPGSHKQYF.

For this clone: Within the sample, other DNA sequences also encode this same CDR3. V gene TRBV27 combines with J gene TRBJ2-7; D not resolved. From germline, CDR1 is MNHEY and CDR2 SMNVEV (reference sequence). The CDR3 loop spans 13 amino acids. V shed 3 bases and J shed 2 bases, with 8 bases lying between them. As DNA, the CDR3 is TGTGCCAGCAGTTTTGGCGGAACCTACGAGCAGTACTTC. It encodes CASSFGGTYEQYF.

The gene calls are TRBV5-1 and TRBJ1-1; D gene uncertain. The V gene lost 0 bases and the J gene lost 4 bases, with 10 bases spanning the gap. CDR1 is SGHRS and CDR2 is YFSETQ in the germline V gene. The CDR3 loop spans 14 amino acids. The CDR3 coding sequence is TGCGCCAGCAGCTTGGCCGAGCGTTCCACTGAAGCTTTCTTT. It specifies CASSLAERSTEAFF.

The V gene is TRBV7-2, the J gene TRBJ1-2; a weak D match, TRBD1 (6 bases). V was clipped by 5 bases and J by 1 base, with 14 bases between them. CDR3 size: 15 residues. Per the germline V gene, CDR1 is SGHTA and CDR2 is FQGNSA. DNA for the CDR3: TGTGCCAGCAGCCGATATGTCAGGGGTAACTATGGCTACACCTTC. It yields the protein CASSRYVRGNYGYTF.

The chain has TRBV7-2 and TRBJ2-3; 12 bases are shared with TRBD2. This CDR3 contains 15 residues. The trim removed 5 bases at V and 3 bases at J, leaving 3 bases unmatched. Germline values: CDR1 SGHTA, CDR2 FQGNSA. CDR3: CASSAGLAGTDTQYF. CDR3 bases: TGTGCCAGCAGCGCTGGACTAGCGGGGACAGATACGCAGTATTTT.

On this clone: An end of the junction differs from the germline gene, which may be a read error. The chain joins TRBV4-3 to TRBJ2-6; D perhaps matches TRBD2 (6 bases). The length of the CDR3 is 17 residues. The germline CDR1 and CDR2 sequences are LGHNA and YSLEER. CDR3 DNA sequence: TGCGCCAGCAGCCAAGACGCGGGAATCTCTGGGGCCAACGTCCCGACTTTC. It yields the protein CASSQDAGISGANVPTF.

J is TRBJ2-1 and V is TRBV5-4, with 13 bases that match TRBD2. There are 14 residues in the CDR3. From germline, CDR1 is SGHNT and CDR2 YYREEE (reference sequence). With V trimmed by 7 bases and J by 8 bases, 6 bases remained unmatched. CDR3 sequence: CASRGTSGVDEQFF. CDR3 bases: TGTGCCAGCCGAGGGACTAGCGGGGTCGATGAGCAGTTCTTC.

The CDR3 nucleotides are TGTGCCAGCAGTGAACTTAGCGGGGCCGATACGCAGTATTTT. This gives the protein CASSELSGADTQYF. The V and J genes are TRBV2 and TRBJ2-3; the match to TRBD2 covers 8 bases. Germline V gene data show CDR1 as SNHLY and CDR2 as FYNNEI. V gave up 2 bases and J gave up 6 bases; unmatched junction bases: 4. The CDR3 length is 14 residues.

The chain joins TRBV16 to TRBJ1-1; TRBD1 might be the D (6 bases). CDR1 is KGHSY, CDR2 FQNENV, per germline. Trimming cost V 4 bases and J 1 base, with 16 bases left between them. The CDR3 covers 16 residues. For the CDR3, the DNA is TGTGCCAGCAGCCTTGGATTCGGGACAAAGAACACTGAAGCTTTCTTT. As protein: CASSLGFGTKNTEAFF.

This chain connects TRBV5-1 to TRBJ1-4; D call uncertain. The CDR3 has 14 amino acids. Germline V lookup: CDR1 SGHRS, CDR2 YFSETQ. Trimming shortened V by 7 bases and J by 4 bases, and 14 bases separated the two germline ends. The CDR3 coding sequence is TGCGCCAGCTGCCGTGGAGATGGTAATGAAAAACTGTTTTTT. It yields the protein CASCRGDGNEKLFF.

The rearrangement joins TRBV16 to TRBJ1-2, with a possible D match to TRBD1 (5 bases). Trimming removed 0 bases from V and 4 bases from J, with 6 bases in between. The CDR3 contains 13 residues. Germline values: CDR1 KGHSY, CDR2 FQNENV. The CDR3 sequence is CASSQSGPYGYTF. The CDR3 coding sequence is TGTGCCAGCAGCCAATCGGGGCCCTATGGCTACACCTTC.

DNA for the CDR3: TGTGCCAGCAGCCCGAGACAGGTGGACACAGATACGCAGTATTTT. It is translated as CASSPRQVDTDTQYF. The gene calls are TRBV7-2 and TRBJ2-3, with D perhaps TRBD1 (6 bases). V lost 5 bases and J 2 bases, leaving 14 bases between the germline ends. The length of the CDR3 is 15 residues. Germline V gene sequence: CDR1 SGHTA, CDR2 FQGNSA.

This sequence joins TRBV7-9 and TRBJ2-5, with D possibly matching TRBD1 (5 bases). This CDR3 region has 13 residues. From germline, CDR1 is SEHNR and CDR2 FQNEAQ (reference sequence). V was trimmed by 6 bases and J by 4 bases, leaving 12 bases between them. This chain's CDR3 is CASRTQGGETQYF. The CDR3 DNA sequence: TGTGCCAGCAGAACCCAGGGTGGAGAGACCCAGTACTTC.